This section outlines one TCR beta chain sequence together with its context. Its antigen is undetermined. The data stem from a study of shared clonotypes between healthy human individuals. Study observations and caveats: With a handful of donors compared, 4.5% to 6.5% of naive CD4 clonotypes were shared. Owing to a small donor count, the genetic and exposure-history diversity represented was limited.

Germline V CDR1 and CDR2: SGHRS, YFSETQ. The V end lost 5 bases, the J end lost 0 bases, and 20 bases lay between the germline ends. The CDR3 runs to 17 residues. At a deep level, the assay was run. Clones were read by immunoSEQ multiplex PCR, and TCRdb kept only the in-frame ones, dropping some. The table lists 950,000 to 1,300,000 clones, about 76% of them singletons. This clonotype was obtained from a man aged 18 to 30 in good health. The V call is TRBV5-1, the J call TRBJ1-1; weak D call: TRBD1 (6 bases). Sample: memory CD4+ T cells sorted from blood. Stated subset: CD45RA-negative fraction. The CDR3 protein is CASSFGSGASLNTEAFF. DNA of the CDR3: TGCGCCAGCAGTTTTGGGTCGGGGGCTTCCTTGAACACTGAAGCTTTCTTT.